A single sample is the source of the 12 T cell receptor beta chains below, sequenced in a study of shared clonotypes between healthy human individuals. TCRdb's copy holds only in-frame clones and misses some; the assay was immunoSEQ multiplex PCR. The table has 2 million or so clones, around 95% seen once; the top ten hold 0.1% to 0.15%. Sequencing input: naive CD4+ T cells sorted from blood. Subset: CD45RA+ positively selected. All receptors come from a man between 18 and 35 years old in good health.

The CDR3 here is CASSPPSLPSGELFF. CDR3 nucleotides: TGTGCCAGCTCACCACCATCACTACCTAGCGGGGAGCTGTTTTTT. The genes are TRBV18 and TRBJ2-2; D gene unclear. The CDR3 extends over 15 amino acids. From germline, CDR1 is KGHSH and CDR2 LQKENI. V was pared by 0 bases and J by 7 bases, with 12 bases between.

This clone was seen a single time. The CDR3 DNA sequence: TGTGCCAGCTCACCTGTGCATGATCAGACAGCGAGTAACACTGAAGCTTTCTTT. Amino acids: CASSPVHDQTASNTEAFF. This chain links TRBV18 with TRBJ1-1; D may be TRBD1 (5 bases). The CDR3 covers 18 residues. Germline CDR1 KGHSH, CDR2 LQKENI. Trimming took 3 bases from V and 2 from J, leaving 22 bases between them.

CDR3 sequence reads: CASSQRRGEWTDTQYF. CDR3 sequence (DNA): TGTGCCAGCAGCCAAAGGAGGGGGGAGTGGACAGATACGCAGTATTTT. The chain uses TRBV4-2 and TRBJ2-3; D is tentatively TRBD1 or TRBD2 (6 bases each). The CDR3 contains 16 residues. Trimming removed 2 bases from V and 3 bases from J, with 15 bases in between. CDR1 and CDR2 from the germline V gene are LGHNA and YNFKEQ.

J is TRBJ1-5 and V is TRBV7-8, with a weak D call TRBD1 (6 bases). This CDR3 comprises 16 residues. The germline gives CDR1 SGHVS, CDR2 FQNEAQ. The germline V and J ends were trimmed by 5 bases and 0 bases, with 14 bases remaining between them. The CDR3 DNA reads TGTGCCAGCAGCCTAGGTAGGGGGAATAGCAATCAGCCCCAGCATTTT. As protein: CASSLGRGNSNQPQHF.

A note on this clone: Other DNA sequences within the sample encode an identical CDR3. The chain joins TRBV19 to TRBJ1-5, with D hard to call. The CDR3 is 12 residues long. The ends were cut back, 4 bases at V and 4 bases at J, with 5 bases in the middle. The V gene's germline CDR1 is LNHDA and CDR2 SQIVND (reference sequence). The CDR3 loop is CASSRGNQPQHF. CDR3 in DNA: TGTGCCAGTAGTAGGGGAAATCAGCCCCAGCATTTT.

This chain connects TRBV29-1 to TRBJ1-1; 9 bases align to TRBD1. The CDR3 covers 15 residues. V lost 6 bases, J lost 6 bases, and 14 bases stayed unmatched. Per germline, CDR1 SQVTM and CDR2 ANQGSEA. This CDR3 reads CSVHRGLLGGAEAFF. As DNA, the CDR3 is TGCAGCGTCCACAGGGGGCTCCTGGGAGGTGCTGAAGCTTTCTTT.

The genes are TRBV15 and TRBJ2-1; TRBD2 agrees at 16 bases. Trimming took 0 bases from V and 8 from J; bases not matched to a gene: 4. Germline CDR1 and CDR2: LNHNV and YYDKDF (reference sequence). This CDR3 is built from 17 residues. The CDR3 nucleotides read TGTGCCACCAGCAGAGATTATGGGACTAGCGGGAGGGATGAGCAGTTCTTC. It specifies CATSRDYGTSGRDEQFF.

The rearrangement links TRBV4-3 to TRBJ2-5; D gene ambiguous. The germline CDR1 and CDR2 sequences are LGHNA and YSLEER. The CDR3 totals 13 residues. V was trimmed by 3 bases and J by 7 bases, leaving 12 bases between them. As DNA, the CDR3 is TGCGCCAGCAGCCAGGCCTCGGGTGGGACCCAGTACTTC. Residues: CASSQASGGTQYF.

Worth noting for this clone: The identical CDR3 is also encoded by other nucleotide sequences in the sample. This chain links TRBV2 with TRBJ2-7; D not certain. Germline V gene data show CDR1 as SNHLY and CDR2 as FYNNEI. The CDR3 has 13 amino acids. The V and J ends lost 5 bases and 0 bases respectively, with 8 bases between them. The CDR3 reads CASSSGSSYEQYF. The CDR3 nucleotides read TGTGCCAGCAGTTCGGGCAGCTCCTACGAGCAGTACTTC.

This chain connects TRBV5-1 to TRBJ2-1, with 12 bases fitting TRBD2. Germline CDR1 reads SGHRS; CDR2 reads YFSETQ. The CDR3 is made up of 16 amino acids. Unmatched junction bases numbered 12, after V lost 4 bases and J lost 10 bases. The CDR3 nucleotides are TGCGCCAGCAGCCCACGACTAGCGGGAGAGAGTGGGGAGCAGTTCTTC. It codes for CASSPRLAGESGEQFF.

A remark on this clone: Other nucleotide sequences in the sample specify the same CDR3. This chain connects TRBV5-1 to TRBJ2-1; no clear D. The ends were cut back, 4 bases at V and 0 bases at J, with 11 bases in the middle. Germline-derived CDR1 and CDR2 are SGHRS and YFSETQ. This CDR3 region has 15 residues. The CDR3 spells CASSPSLSSYNEQFF. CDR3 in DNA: TGCGCCAGCAGCCCGTCCCTAAGCTCCTACAATGAGCAGTTCTTC.

This CDR3 reads CSLGPNNEQFF. DNA for the CDR3: TGCAGCCTGGGACCAAACAATGAGCAGTTCTTC. The chain is built from TRBV20-1 and TRBJ2-1, with D tentatively TRBD1 or TRBD2 (5 bases each). The CDR3 covers 11 residues. Germline V CDR1 and CDR2: DFQATT, SNEGSKA (reference sequence).